Listed below are T cell receptor beta chains from one sample, sequenced in a study of T cell responses to AZD1222 COVID-19 vaccine. This table comes from immunoSEQ multiplex PCR, and its TCRdb copy is limited to in-frame clones, with some not included. The table records about 160,000 clones, less than 95% of them present only once. Sample: peripheral blood, taken on day 0 of AZD1222 vaccination. The receptors were gathered from an adult in good health. Both conserved end residues are part of each CDR3. The D gene is left open where the match is weak. Size is omitted from some rows. Given values are once, few, many or a class for expanded clones.

D gene	clone size	V gene	J gene	CDR3 protein	CDR3 DNA
TRBD2	NA	TRBV3-1/TRBV3-2	TRBJ2-3	CASSQETPGTSGNTQYF	TGTGCCAGCAGCCAAGAGACCCCTGGGACTAGCGGGAATACGCAGTATTTT
TRBD2	NA	TRBV2	TRBJ2-7	CASRTSGNYEQYF	TGTGCCAGCAGGACTAGCGGTAACTACGAGCAGTACTTC
NA	NA	TRBV18	TRBJ2-3	CASSFQIGATQYF	TGTGCCAGCTCATTTCAAATCGGGGCCACGCAGTATTTT
NA	NA	TRBV24-1	TRBJ1-1	CATSPGRALGAGNTEAFF	TGTGCCACCAGTCCCGGACGGGCCCTAGGTGCTGGGAACACTGAAGCTTTCTTT
TRBD2	few	TRBV7-2	TRBJ2-3	CASSRGGSTDTQYF	TGTGCCAGCAGCCGGGGGGGTAGCACAGATACGCAGTATTTT
TRBD1	NA	TRBV3-1/TRBV3-2	TRBJ1-5	CASSQEGGDGQGDNQPQHF	TGTGCCAGCAGCCAAGAGGGGGGGGACGGACAGGGCGACAATCAGCCCCAGCATTTT
TRBD2	NA	TRBV4-1	TRBJ2-7	CASSQDEGRRDYSYEQYF	TGCGCCAGCAGCCAAGATGAAGGTAGAAGGGACTATTCCTACGAGCAGTACTTC
TRBD2	NA	TRBV9	TRBJ2-1	CASSVVLAGGYNEQFF	TGTGCCAGCAGCGTAGTGTTAGCGGGAGGATACAATGAGCAGTTCTTC
TRBD1	NA	TRBV12-3/TRBV12-4	TRBJ1-2	CASSLGQGRGYTF	TGTGCCAGCAGTTTAGGACAGGGCCGCGGCTACACCTTC
TRBD1	NA	TRBV6-6	TRBJ1-5	CASTASRQGQIQPQHF	TGTGCCAGCACCGCCTCCCGACAGGGGCAAATTCAGCCCCAGCATTTT
TRBD1	NA	TRBV28	TRBJ1-1	CASNKPGQGNTEAFF	TGTGCCAGCAATAAACCGGGACAGGGGAACACTGAAGCTTTCTTT
TRBD2	NA	TRBV10-3	TRBJ2-5	CAISVGLAGGQETQYF	TGTGCCATCAGTGTCGGACTAGCGGGAGGTCAAGAGACCCAGTACTTC
NA	once	TRBV5-1	TRBJ1-5	CASSLGDHQPQHF	TGCGCCAGCAGCCTGGGGGACCATCAGCCCCAGCATTTT
TRBD1	NA	TRBV4-1	TRBJ1-6	CASSQGRDRNSPLHF	TGCGCCAGCAGCCAAGGCCGGGACAGAAATTCACCCCTCCACTTT
NA	NA	TRBV24-1	TRBJ2-1	CATSDLSGERGNEQFF	TGTGCCACCAGTGATTTGTCAGGAGAAAGGGGCAATGAGCAGTTCTTC
TRBD2	NA	TRBV9	TRBJ2-1	CASSVLGGSRNEQFF	TGTGCCAGCAGCGTATTAGGCGGGAGTAGGAATGAGCAGTTCTTC
TRBD2	NA	TRBV7-3	TRBJ2-3	CASSLAGTSNTDTQYF	TGTGCCAGCAGCTTGGCCGGGACTAGCAACACAGATACGCAGTATTTT
TRBD2	NA	TRBV9	TRBJ2-1	CASSVDSGRINEQFF	TGTGCCAGCAGCGTAGACAGCGGGAGGATCAATGAGCAGTTCTTC
TRBD1	NA	TRBV5-4	TRBJ1-2	CASSRKLGTVANYGYTF	TGTGCCAGCAGCCGGAAACTCGGGACAGTAGCTAACTATGGCTACACCTTC
NA	NA	TRBV29-1	TRBJ2-7	CSVGGTDEQYF	TGCAGCGTTGGGGGGACCGACGAGCAGTACTTC
NA	NA	TRBV7-9	TRBJ1-4	CASSLSAGNEKLFF	TGTGCCAGCAGCCTTAGTGCGGGGAATGAAAAACTGTTTTTT
TRBD1	NA	TRBV13	TRBJ2-5	CASSSWTGERETQYF	TGTGCCAGCAGCTCGTGGACAGGGGAGAGGGAGACCCAGTACTTC
TRBD1	NA	TRBV19	TRBJ2-1	CASSIGQGPYNEQFF	TGTGCCAGTAGTATAGGACAGGGGCCCTACAATGAGCAGTTCTTC
NA	NA	TRBV3-1/TRBV3-2	TRBJ2-1	CASSRGGTNNEQFF	TGTGCCAGCAGCCGGGGCGGGACCAACAATGAGCAGTTCTTC
NA	NA	TRBV10-3	TRBJ1-2	CATQPAADYGYTF	TGTGCCACGCAGCCCGCCGCAGACTATGGCTACACCTTC
TRBD2	NA	TRBV7-8	TRBJ2-4	CASSFVGRGLGGDIQYF	TGTGCCAGCAGCTTTGTGGGGAGAGGTTTGGGAGGGGACATTCAGTACTTC
NA	NA	TRBV29-1	TRBJ1-6	CSATEGSYNSPLHF	TGCAGCGCCACGGAGGGCTCCTATAATTCACCCCTCCACTTT
NA	NA	TRBV9	TRBJ2-2	CASSVVSGPTGELFF	TGTGCCAGCAGCGTAGTTAGCGGACCGACCGGGGAGCTGTTTTTT
TRBD2	NA	TRBV9	TRBJ2-1	CASSPEGGDEQFF	TGTGCCAGCAGCCCCGAGGGAGGGGATGAGCAGTTCTTC
NA	NA	TRBV9	TRBJ2-1	CASSPAGANEQFF	TGTGCCAGCAGCCCCGCGGGCGCCAATGAGCAGTTCTTC
NA	NA	TRBV11-2	TRBJ2-1	CASSPSRSYNEQFF	TGTGCCAGCAGCCCCAGCCGTTCCTACAATGAGCAGTTCTTC
NA	once	TRBV27	TRBJ1-5	CASSRDPQAVPNQPQHF	TGTGCCAGCAGTCGTGACCCACAGGCTGTGCCCAATCAGCCCCAGCATTTT
TRBD1	NA	TRBV11-2	TRBJ2-7	CASSSIRHGTGQPSYEQYF	TGTGCCAGCAGCTCGATCAGACATGGGACAGGGCAACCCTCCTACGAGCAGTACTTC
TRBD1	NA	TRBV13	TRBJ1-1	CASSLTGQVTEAFF	TGTGCCAGCAGCTTGACAGGGCAGGTCACTGAAGCTTTCTTT
NA	NA	TRBV11-2	TRBJ1-4	CASSLKGESNEKLFF	TGTGCCAGCAGTCTTAAGGGGGAGTCTAATGAAAAACTGTTTTTT
NA	NA	TRBV28	TRBJ1-5	CASTLSDQPQHF	TGTGCCAGCACCCTTTCGGATCAGCCCCAGCATTTT
NA	once	TRBV3-1/TRBV3-2	TRBJ2-5	CASSQDGGPRETQYF	TGTGCCAGCAGCCAAGATGGGGGTCCCAGAGAGACCCAGTACTTC
NA	NA	TRBV19	TRBJ2-2	CASSGRRVNTGELFF	TGTGCCAGTAGCGGTAGGCGGGTGAACACCGGGGAGCTGTTTTTT
TRBD1	NA	TRBV14	TRBJ1-2	CASSHAGTGYGYTF	TGTGCCAGCAGCCATGCCGGGACAGGGTATGGCTACACCTTC
NA	NA	TRBV28	TRBJ1-5	CASSPQEPQHF	TGTGCCAGCAGTCCCCAAGAGCCCCAGCATTTT
TRBD2	NA	TRBV29-1	TRBJ2-1	CSVDQKLAGAYNEQFF	TGCAGCGTTGACCAGAAACTAGCGGGAGCGTACAATGAGCAGTTCTTC